The 9 T cell receptor beta chains below come from one sample, sequenced in a study of T cells after somatic rescue of genetic block. Only in-frame clones appear in the TCRdb table, and some are missing; sequencing was by immunoSEQ multiplex PCR. The data contain 60,000 to 90,000 clones, under 95% of them seen just once; the ten biggest clones take up around 2.8%. Material for sequencing was peripheral blood mononuclear cells (PBMCs). The receptors come from a young man.

The chain employs TRBV5-1 and TRBJ2-3; the match to TRBD2 covers 12 bases. This CDR3 is 16 amino acids long. CDR1 and CDR2 from the germline V gene are SGHRS and YFSETQ. Trimming at V came to 4 bases and at J to 2 bases, leaving 5 bases not matched to a gene. The CDR3 here is CASSPTSGSVTDTQYF. Here the CDR3 DNA reads TGCGCCAGCAGCCCGACTAGCGGGAGCGTCACAGATACGCAGTATTTT.

V is TRBV18 and J is TRBJ2-3; D might be TRBD1 or TRBD2, each matching 5 bases. V gave up 3 bases and J gave up 3 bases, with 13 bases separating them. In germline, CDR1 is KGHSH, CDR2 LQKENI. The CDR3 sequence is 15 residues long. The CDR3 loop is CASSPTGLATDTQYF. As DNA, the CDR3 is TGTGCCAGCTCACCCACGGGGCTGGCGACAGATACGCAGTATTTT.

This clone was picked up one time. This chain uses TRBV6-1 with TRBJ1-1; TRBD1 aligns across 7 bases. The CDR3 totals 17 residues. The germline CDR1 and CDR2 sequences are MNHNS and SASEGT. The trim removed 2 bases at V and 4 bases at J, leaving 13 bases unmatched. The CDR3 reads CASSETVRGRGGTEAFF. The CDR3 DNA reads TGTGCCAGCAGTGAAACCGTGCGGGGCAGGGGGGGCACTGAAGCTTTCTTT.

The genes are TRBV19 and TRBJ1-2, with 12 bases matching TRBD1. The J segment lost 4 bases and the V segment lost 7 bases, leaving 4 bases of the junction unmatched. The CDR3 has 14 residues. In germline, CDR1 is LNHDA, CDR2 SQIVND (reference sequence). Here the CDR3 DNA reads TGTGCCAGTACCGGGACAGGGGGCGTCTATGGCTACACCTTC. This translates into CASTGTGGVYGYTF.

The J gene is TRBJ1-5, the V gene TRBV25-1; D is possibly TRBD1 (6 bases). V lost 6 bases and J lost 7, with 25 bases in between. Germline CDR1 reads MGHDK; CDR2 reads SYGVNS. There are 17 residues in the CDR3. The CDR3 sequence: CASSLKGGNSYDQPQHF. In nucleotides, the CDR3 is TGTGCCAGCAGCCTGAAGGGGGGCAACTCTTACGACCAGCCCCAGCATTTT.

The V and J genes are TRBV5-1 and TRBJ2-5; maybe TRBD1 (5 bases). The last part of the DNA fits TRBJ2-7 better; the J call may be wrong. Per germline, CDR1 SGHRS and CDR2 YFSETQ. The CDR3 is made up of 14 amino acids. DNA of the CDR3: TGCGCCAGCAGCTTCACAGGCCAGGCGTACGAGCAGTACTTC. Residues: CASSFTGQAYEQYF.

The table lists this clone with a count of one. The CDR3 DNA follows: TGTGCCAGCAGCCTAGGGGGGAGGGGACGTAGGAACTATGGCTACACCTTC. As protein: CASSLGGRGRRNYGYTF. The chain employs TRBV11-2 and TRBJ1-2; a weak D match, TRBD1 (6 bases). This CDR3 spans 17 amino acids. The germline V gene has CDR1 SGHAT and CDR2 FQNNGV. Trimming cost V 5 bases and J 2 bases, with 21 bases left between them.

This chain joins TRBV5-4 and TRBJ2-7; 12 nucleotides match TRBD2. Germline V gene sequence: CDR1 SGHNT, CDR2 YYREEE (reference sequence). The CDR3 is 16 residues long. The trim removed 3 bases at V and 2 bases at J, leaving 6 bases unmatched. CDR3 nucleotides: TGTGCCAGCAGCTGGGGGGCTAGCGGGAGGGCCTACGAGCAGTACTTC. It codes for CASSWGASGRAYEQYF.

V and J are TRBV10-3 and TRBJ2-1; 7 bases are shared with TRBD1. The CDR3 contains 14 residues. The J segment lost 3 bases and the V segment lost 7 bases, leaving 6 bases of the junction unmatched. Germline-derived CDR1 and CDR2 are ENHRY and SYGVKD. The CDR3 nucleotides read TGTGCCATCAAGAGGGGGCCTTTCTACAATGAGCAGTTCTTC. Its protein product is CAIKRGPFYNEQFF.